This TCR beta chain is from a study of CD8 T cells in ankylosing spondylitis. TCRdb redid the calling of the 5' RACE reads with MiXCR, one entry per CDR3 protein. The repertoire holds more than 150,000 distinct CDR3 sequences, 15% to 20% seen once, with around 4% in the top ten. The CDR3 runs 15 residues. The V end lost 0 bases, the J end lost 4 bases, and 12 bases lay between the germline ends. The germline gives CDR1 LGHNA, CDR2 YSLEER. The clonotype was recovered from a male donor aged 10-30 years with ankylosing spondylitis or in good health (not recorded which). The rearrangement joins TRBV4-3 to TRBJ2-5; weak D call: TRBD1 (6 bases). Sequencing input: blood, either unsorted or a sorted T cell fraction (not recorded which). The CDR3 region has the DNA TGCGCCAGCAGCCAAGACCGGGACACCTTAGAGACCCAGTACTTC. Amino acids: CASSQDRDTLETQYF.